This record covers a single T cell receptor (beta chain). Its antigen is not identified. MiXCR, applied by TCRdb to the 5' RACE reads, yields one record per CDR3 protein. Of some 450,000 distinct CDR3 sequences in the sample, 15% to 20% were seen once. The data derive from a study of CD8 T cells in ankylosing spondylitis. Findings of the study overall: Certain motif variants had earlier been reported in reactive arthritis synovial fluid and blood. A motif of several highly homologous TCR beta variants was seen as apparently characteristic of ankylosing spondylitis blood.

The CDR3 runs 12 residues. CDR1 MDHEN and CDR2 SYDVKM come from the germline V gene. Deletions cut 4 bases from V and 6 bases from J, with 6 bases between. The sequencing input was blood, either unsorted or a sorted T cell fraction (not recorded which). This sequence joins TRBV28 and TRBJ1-4; D not resolved. The source of this sequence is a male donor with ankylosing spondylitis. CDR3 in DNA: TGTGCCAGCAGTTCGGGGTATGAAAAACTGTTTTTT. Protein product: CASSSGYEKLFF.